This TCR beta chain was captured in a study of cytomegalovirus exposure and HLA in healthy donors. With 60 Vbeta and 13 Jbeta primers, the PCR was carried out. Clones were read by immunoSEQ multiplex PCR, and TCRdb kept only the in-frame ones, dropping some. The sample includes roughly 150,000 clones, approximately 80% of them seen just once. The CDR3 has 14 amino acids. The V and J ends lost 7 bases and 2 bases respectively, with 14 bases between them. CDR1 is MNHNY, CDR2 SVGAGI, per germline (reference sequence). This sequence joins TRBV6-6 and TRBJ1-1; D is possibly TRBD1 (6 bases). What was sequenced was PBMCs. This clonotype was sampled from a middle-aged woman in good health and CMV-seronegative. This CDR3 is CASTQDSLNTEAFF. The CDR3 DNA reads TGTGCCAGCACCCAGGACAGCCTAAACACTGAAGCTTTCTTT.